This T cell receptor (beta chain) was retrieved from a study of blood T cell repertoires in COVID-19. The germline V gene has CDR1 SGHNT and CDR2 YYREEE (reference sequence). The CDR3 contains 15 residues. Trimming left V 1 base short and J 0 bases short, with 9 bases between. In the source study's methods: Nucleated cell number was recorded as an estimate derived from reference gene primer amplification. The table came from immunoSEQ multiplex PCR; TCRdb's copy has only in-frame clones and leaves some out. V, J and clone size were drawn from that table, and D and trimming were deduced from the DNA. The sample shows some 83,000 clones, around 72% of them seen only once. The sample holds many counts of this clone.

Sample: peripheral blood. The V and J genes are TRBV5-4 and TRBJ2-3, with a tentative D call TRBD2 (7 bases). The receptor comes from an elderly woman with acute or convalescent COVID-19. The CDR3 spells CASSLRGASTDTQYF. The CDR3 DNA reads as TGTGCCAGCAGCTTGCGGGGGGCTAGCACAGATACGCAGTATTTT.